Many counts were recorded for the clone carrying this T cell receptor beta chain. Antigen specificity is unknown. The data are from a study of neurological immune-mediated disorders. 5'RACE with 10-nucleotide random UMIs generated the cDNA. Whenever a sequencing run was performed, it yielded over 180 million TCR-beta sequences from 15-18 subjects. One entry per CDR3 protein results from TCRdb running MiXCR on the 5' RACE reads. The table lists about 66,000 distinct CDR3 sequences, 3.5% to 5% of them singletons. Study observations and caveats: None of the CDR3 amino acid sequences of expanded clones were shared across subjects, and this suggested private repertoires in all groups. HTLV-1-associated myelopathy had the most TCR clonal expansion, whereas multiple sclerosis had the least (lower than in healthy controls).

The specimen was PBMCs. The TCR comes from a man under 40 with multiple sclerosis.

DNA for the CDR3: TGTGCCAGCAGTGGGACAGGGGAAGCTTTCTTT. The encoded protein is CASSGTGEAFF. The chain couples TRBV12-3 or TRBV12-4 to TRBJ1-1; 9 nucleotides align to TRBD1. The trim removed 5 bases at V and 8 bases at J, leaving 0 bases unmatched. The CDR3 is 11 residues long.